These 26 T cell receptor beta chains were all obtained from the same sample, sequenced in a study of cytomegalovirus exposure and HLA in healthy donors. The PCR made use of 60 Vbeta and 13 Jbeta primers. TCRdb's copy holds only in-frame clones and misses some; the assay was immunoSEQ multiplex PCR. The sample holds 75,000 to 90,000 clones, 10% seen once. The sample was PBMCs. The receptors were gathered from a man aged 60-69 years in good health and CMV-seropositive.

This clone was counted only a few times. This chain links TRBV30 with TRBJ1-1; D may be TRBD1 (5 bases). Germline CDR1 GTSNPN, CDR2 SVGIG (reference sequence). The CDR3 length is 13 residues. V lost 3 bases, J lost 1 base, and 9 bases lay in between. This CDR3 reads CAWSGGTNTEAFF. CDR3 DNA: TGTGCCTGGAGCGGGGGTACGAACACTGAAGCTTTCTTT. Full variable domain (rest looked up from reference TRBV30 and TRBJ1-1): SQTIHQWPATLVQPVGSPLSLECTVEGTSNPNLYWYRQAAGRGLQLLFYSVGIGQISSEVPQNLSASRPQDRQFILSSKKLLLSDSGFYLCAWSGGTNTEAFFGQGTRLTVV.

The rearrangement links TRBV7-2 to TRBJ2-6; no clear D gene. The CDR3 is made up of 16 amino acids. From germline, CDR1 is SGHTA and CDR2 FQGNSA. V lost 5 bases to trimming and J lost 0 bases, with 11 bases between them. The CDR3 region is CASSPSGVSGANVLTF. The CDR3 DNA reads TGTGCCAGCAGCCCCTCCGGTGTCTCTGGGGCCAACGTCCTGACTTTC.

The chain links TRBV29-1 to TRBJ1-3; perhaps TRBD1 as D (5 bases). The V gene's germline CDR1 is SQVTM and CDR2 ANQGSEA. Trimming shortened V by 4 bases and J by 1 base, and 8 bases separated the two germline ends. The CDR3 has 13 residues. DNA of the CDR3: TGCAGCGTTGGACAGAGATCTGGAAACACCATATATTTT. This encodes CSVGQRSGNTIYF. The variable domain in full, with the rest retrieved from reference TRBV29-1 and TRBJ1-3, is SAVISQKPSRDICQRGTSLTIQCQVDSQVTMMFWYRQQPGQSLTLIATANQGSEATYESGFVIDKFPISRPNLTFSTLTVSNMSPEDSSIYLCSVGQRSGNTIYFGEGSWLTVV.

In its sample, this clone was seen a few times. This CDR3 reads CASSQGTEGGNEKLFF. The CDR3 nucleotides are TGTGCCAGCAGCCAAGGAACCGAGGGAGGTAATGAAAAACTGTTTTTT. The V and J genes are TRBV4-2 and TRBJ1-4; D is unclear. Germline assignment: CDR1 LGHNA and CDR2 YNFKEQ. V was shortened by 1 base and J by 4 bases, with 13 bases between the two germline ends. The CDR3 is made up of 16 amino acids.

The chain links TRBV9 to TRBJ2-1, with D possibly being TRBD2 (6 bases). The CDR3 covers 15 residues. CDR1 is SGDLS and CDR2 is YYNGEE in the germline V gene. V gave up 4 bases and J gave up 1 base, with 12 bases separating them. The CDR3 loop is CASSPRGDSYNEQFF. DNA for the CDR3: TGTGCCAGCAGCCCCCGCGGGGATTCCTACAATGAGCAGTTCTTC.

V gene TRBV28 combines with J gene TRBJ2-1, with 7 positions matching TRBD2. The CDR3 extends over 16 amino acids. Looked up from germline, CDR1 is MDHEN and CDR2 is SYDVKM. V gave up 6 bases and J gave up 0 bases; unmatched junction bases: 8. CDR3 loop: CASRRSSGSSYNEQFF. CDR3 bases: TGTGCCAGCAGGCGTTCTAGCGGAAGCTCCTACAATGAGCAGTTCTTC.

This chain joins TRBV5-1 and TRBJ1-5; a possible D gene is TRBD1 (5 bases). Germline V gene lookup returns CDR1 SGHRS and CDR2 YFSETQ. The CDR3 has 15 amino acids. The V end lost 2 bases, the J end lost 1 base, and 10 bases lay between the germline ends. The CDR3 region is CASSLESGSNQPQHF. The CDR3 DNA is TGCGCCAGCAGCTTAGAATCAGGGAGCAATCAGCCCCAGCATTTT.

This chain connects TRBV30 to TRBJ1-1; D is unresolved. This CDR3 is 13 amino acids long. Germline V gene lookup returns CDR1 GTSNPN and CDR2 SVGIG (reference sequence). Trimming cost V 0 bases and J 5 bases, with 10 bases left between them. The chain's CDR3 is CAWSVQTETEAFF. CDR3 nucleotide sequence: TGTGCCTGGAGTGTACAGACGGAAACTGAAGCTTTCTTT.

The J gene is TRBJ2-5, the V gene TRBV20-1; D is ambiguous. Trimming shortened V by 3 bases and J by 5 bases, and 4 bases separated the two germline ends. This CDR3 has 10 residues. Germline assignment: CDR1 DFQATT and CDR2 SNEGSKA (reference sequence). The CDR3 reads CSARRETQYF. For the CDR3, the DNA is TGCAGTGCTAGGCGGGAGACCCAGTACTTC.

The V gene is TRBV19, the J gene TRBJ2-5; 13 nucleotides line up with TRBD2. CDR3 length: 15 amino acids. The V and J ends lost 4 bases and 10 bases, in that order; junction bases with no gene match: 9. Germline V gene lookup returns CDR1 LNHDA and CDR2 SQIVND (reference sequence). CDR3: CASSTGTSGVQNQYF. The CDR3 nucleotides read TGTGCCAGTAGTACCGGGACTAGCGGGGTCCAAAACCAGTACTTC.

The CDR3, as DNA: TGTGCCAGCTCACCGGGCCCCGGGACCCAGTACTTC. It is translated as CASSPGPGTQYF. V is TRBV18 and J is TRBJ2-5; D is ambiguous. The germline gives CDR1 KGHSH, CDR2 LQKENI. Trimming shortened V by 3 bases and J by 7 bases, and 9 bases separated the two germline ends. The CDR3 is 12 amino acids.

This clone was recorded a few times. The J gene is TRBJ2-1, the V gene TRBV19; D is perhaps TRBD2 (7 bases). This CDR3 is 15 amino acids long. V lost 9 bases, J lost 2 bases, and 17 bases lay in between. CDR1 LNHDA and CDR2 SQIVND come from the germline V gene (reference sequence). CDR3 loop: CASDQGLAAYNEQFF. DNA of the CDR3: TGTGCCAGCGACCAGGGGCTAGCGGCCTACAATGAGCAGTTCTTC. Complete variable domain (other parts from reference TRBV19 and TRBJ2-1): DGGITQSPKYLFRKEGQNVTLSCEQNLNHDAMYWYRQDPGQGLRLIYYSQIVNDFQKGDIAEGYSVSREKKESFPLTVTSAQKNPTAFYLCASDQGLAAYNEQFFGPGTRLTVL.

This clone appeared many times. This chain connects TRBV19 to TRBJ1-2; TRBD1 matches at 9 bases. Germline V gene lookup returns CDR1 LNHDA and CDR2 SQIVND (reference sequence). V lost 6 bases to trimming and J lost 4 bases; unmatched junction nucleotides: 3. The CDR3 spans 13 residues. The CDR3 DNA follows: TGTGCCAGTAGGGGACAGGGCCTCTATGGCTACACCTTC. It is translated as CASRGQGLYGYTF.

V gene TRBV6-5 combines with J gene TRBJ2-1, with 8 bases fitting TRBD2. Germline trimming cut 4 bases from V and 9 bases from J; bases unmatched to any gene: 8. The CDR3 spans 14 residues. Germline V gene lookup returns CDR1 MNHEY and CDR2 SVGAGI. The CDR3 loop is CASSFSGKRGEQFF. DNA for the CDR3: TGTGCCAGCAGTTTTAGCGGGAAGAGGGGTGAGCAGTTCTTC.

This clone was counted a few times. The chain has TRBV5-6 and TRBJ1-2, with 7 bases lining up with TRBD1. With 4 bases clipped from V and 3 bases from J, the junction kept 9 bases outside the gene matches. CDR1 SGHDT and CDR2 YYEEEE come from the germline V gene. The length of the CDR3 is 15 residues. In nucleotides, the CDR3 is TGTGCCAGCAGCCCAACCCCACAGGGGCACTATGGCTACACCTTC. It codes for CASSPTPQGHYGYTF.

There are a few counts of this clone. The chain carries TRBV6-5 and TRBJ2-5, with D unresolved. The CDR3 length is 13 residues. Germline-derived CDR1 and CDR2 are MNHEY and SVGAGI. V was trimmed by 6 bases and J by 2 bases, leaving 10 bases between them. This CDR3 is CASRVTEQETQYF. The CDR3, as DNA: TGTGCCAGCAGGGTGACTGAACAAGAGACCCAGTACTTC.

The V call is TRBV30, the J call TRBJ2-7, with 9 bases fitting TRBD1. CDR1 is GTSNPN and CDR2 is SVGIG in the germline V gene (reference sequence). This CDR3 contains 14 residues. J gave up 7 bases and V 4 bases, and 11 bases lay outside the gene matches. CDR3 sequence reads: CAWTWTGATGEQYF. The CDR3 nucleotides read TGTGCCTGGACCTGGACAGGGGCGACGGGGGAGCAGTACTTC.

The chain uses TRBV7-9 and TRBJ1-1; D ambiguous. Germline V gene lookup returns CDR1 SEHNR and CDR2 FQNEAQ (reference sequence). With 5 bases removed from V and 0 bases from J, the gap between germline ends came to 16 bases. The CDR3 spans 16 residues. The CDR3 here is CASSPGREHMNTEAFF. Written as DNA, the CDR3 is TGTGCCAGCAGCCCTGGTCGTGAACATATGAACACTGAAGCTTTCTTT.

This clone was recorded a few times. The genes are TRBV6-1 and TRBJ1-5; a possible D gene is TRBD1 (5 bases). Trimming left V 2 bases short and J 6 bases short, with 5 bases between. This CDR3 comprises 12 residues. CDR1 and CDR2 (germline): MNHNS, SASEGT. As DNA, the CDR3 is TGTGCCAGCAGTGAACAGGGTCAGCCCCAGCATTTT. It specifies CASSEQGQPQHF.

This clone was picked up a small number of times. This rearrangement joins TRBV5-1 to TRBJ2-3, with 10 bases matching TRBD2. Germline V gene data show CDR1 as SGHRS and CDR2 as YFSETQ. The CDR3 is 16 residues long. J lost 3 bases, V lost 3 bases, and 7 bases had no gene match. CDR3 amino acids: CASSSSLAGITDTQYF. CDR3 DNA sequence: TGCGCCAGCAGCTCCTCACTAGCGGGAATAACAGATACGCAGTATTTT. Drawing the rest from reference TRBV5-1 and TRBJ2-3, the complete variable domain is KAGVTQTPRYLIKTRGQQVTLSCSPISGHRSVSWYQQTPGQGLQFLFEYFSETQRNKGNFPGRFSGRQFSNSRSEMNVSTLELGDSALYLCASSSSLAGITDTQYFGPGTRLTVL.

There are a few counts of this clone. The rearrangement joins TRBV10-3 to TRBJ2-7; a possible D gene is TRBD2 (6 bases). The CDR3 has 13 residues. In germline, CDR1 is ENHRY, CDR2 SYGVKD. Trimming pared 4 bases from V and 1 base from J, leaving 8 bases between. CDR3 DNA sequence: TGTGCCATCAGTGCCGGGGGTTCCTACGAGCAGTACGTC. Translating it yields CAISAGGSYEQYV.

The chain recombines TRBV7-3 with TRBJ2-2; 7 bases align to TRBD2. Looked up from germline, CDR1 is SGHTA and CDR2 is FQGTGA. The V segment lost 2 bases and the J segment 0 bases; nucleotides outside the gene matches: 0. CDR3 length: 15 residues. The CDR3 DNA reads as TGTGCCAGCAGCTTAGCGGGAGCGAACACCGGGGAGCTGTTTTTT. It translates to CASSLAGANTGELFF.

V usage is TRBV28 and J usage is TRBJ2-1; D uncertain. Germline CDR1 reads MDHEN; CDR2 reads SYDVKM. V shed 4 bases and J shed 8 bases, with 18 bases lying between them. There are 15 residues in the CDR3. This CDR3 reads CASSSTALGRDEQFF. The CDR3 coding sequence is TGTGCCAGCAGTTCTACAGCCCTGGGTAGAGATGAGCAGTTCTTC.

This rearrangement joins TRBV2 to TRBJ1-5; D not resolved. V lost 6 bases, J lost 4 bases, and 19 bases lay in between. CDR1 and CDR2 (germline): SNHLY, FYNNEI. This CDR3 is built from 16 residues. CDR3 residues: CASSFNYGRENQPQHF. The DNA of the CDR3 is TGTGCCAGCAGCTTTAATTACGGACGGGAAAATCAGCCCCAGCATTTT. The whole variable domain, filled in from reference TRBV2 and TRBJ1-5, reads EPEVTQTPSHQVTQMGQEVILRCVPISNHLYFYWYRQILGQKVEFLVSFYNNEISEKSEIFDDQFSVERPDGSNFTLKIRSTKLEDSAMYFCASSFNYGRENQPQHFGDGTRLSIL.

This chain's CDR3 is CASSIYGGELFF. In nucleotides, the CDR3 is TGTGCCAGTAGTATTTACGGCGGGGAGCTGTTTTTT. The J gene is TRBJ2-2, the V gene TRBV19; no clear D gene. This CDR3 is 12 amino acids long. Trimming left V 3 bases short and J 7 bases short, with 6 bases between. CDR1 and CDR2 from the germline V gene are LNHDA and SQIVND (reference sequence).

The genes are TRBV30 and TRBJ1-2; weak D call: TRBD1 (6 bases). CDR3 length: 13 amino acids. V lost 2 bases and J 5 bases, leaving 12 bases between the germline ends. Per the germline V gene, CDR1 is GTSNPN and CDR2 is SVGIG (reference sequence). The CDR3 coding sequence is TGTGCCTGGAGTTATCAGGGGATATATGGCTACACCTTC. Its translation: CAWSYQGIYGYTF.